What follows are 18 T cell receptor beta chains derived from one specimen sequenced in a study of T cell repertoires in cytomegalovirus infection. Using its own MiXCR run on the reads, TCRdb lists one record per CDR3 protein. The sample consists of 900,000 to 950,000 distinct CDR3 sequences, 31% of them appearing once. These receptors have no identified antigens. The sequences come from cultured CD8+ T cells from PBMCs, collected from culture after CMV antigen stimulation. These receptors were taken from a human donor in good health (CMV status not recorded). Some clones in this sample may be carry-over from other donors' samples.

The chain links TRBV2 to TRBJ2-2; D is possibly TRBD1 or TRBD2 (5 bases each). The CDR3 contains 17 residues. The ends were cut back, 0 bases at V and 2 bases at J, with 13 bases in the middle. Looked up from germline, CDR1 is SNHLY and CDR2 is FYNNEI. CDR3 bases: TGTGCCAGCAGTGAAGCGGGGCAGGGACCAAACACCGGGGAGCTGTTTTTT. Translating gives CASSEAGQGPNTGELFF.

This clonotype was observed many times. The chain links TRBV7-2 to TRBJ1-5; D is perhaps TRBD1 (6 bases). The CDR3 has 15 residues. The germline V and J ends were trimmed by 0 bases and 6 bases, with 12 bases remaining between them. Germline V lookup: CDR1 SGHTA, CDR2 FQGNSA. This CDR3 is CASSLATGAGQPQHF. Written as DNA, the CDR3 is TGTGCCAGCAGCTTAGCGACGGGGGCCGGTCAGCCCCAGCATTTT.

A few counts support this clonotype. The gene calls are TRBV19 and TRBJ2-2, with a tentative D call TRBD1 (6 bases). Looked up from germline, CDR1 is LNHDA and CDR2 is SQIVND (reference sequence). With 7 bases removed from V and 3 bases from J, the gap between germline ends came to 9 bases. The length of the CDR3 is 13 residues. The CDR3 reads CASIQGYTGELFF. In nucleotides, the CDR3 is TGTGCCAGTATACAGGGCTACACCGGGGAGCTGTTTTTT.

The V gene is TRBV15, the J gene TRBJ2-5; tentatively, D is TRBD1 (6 bases). V was trimmed by 3 bases and J by 4 bases, leaving 15 bases between them. The germline gives CDR1 LNHNV, CDR2 YYDKDF (reference sequence). This CDR3 is 15 amino acids long. Written as DNA, the CDR3 is TGTGCCACCAGCAGCTCAAGGGGGTTGTTAGAGACCCAGTACTTC. As protein: CATSSSRGLLETQYF.

CDR3 sequence reads: CASSSRSGTDTQYF. CDR3 bases: TGTGCCAGCAGTTCTAGGTCGGGCACAGATACGCAGTATTTT. The gene calls are TRBV12-3 or TRBV12-4 and TRBJ2-3; no definite D call. This CDR3 has 14 amino acids. Trimming stripped 4 bases from V and 1 base from J, with 9 bases between.

V gene TRBV2 combines with J gene TRBJ1-1; possible D gene TRBD1, 6 bases. The V and J ends lost 3 bases and 4 bases respectively, with 21 bases between them. The CDR3 is 17 residues long. Germline V lookup: CDR1 SNHLY, CDR2 FYNNEI. The CDR3 sequence: CASSETLQGFVGTEAFF. The CDR3 nucleotides are TGTGCCAGCAGTGAGACCCTACAGGGTTTCGTTGGCACTGAAGCTTTCTTT.

This clonotype occurred a few times. The chain has TRBV10-3 and TRBJ2-7; 10 nucleotides line up with TRBD1. This CDR3 has 15 amino acids. The ends lost 2 bases at V and 2 bases at J; junction bases unmatched: 3. Germline CDR1 and CDR2: ENHRY and SYGVKD. CDR3 nucleotide sequence: TGTGCCATCAGTGAGGGGACAGGGGCACCCTACGAGCAGTACTTC. Protein product: CAISEGTGAPYEQYF.

In DNA form, the CDR3 reads TGTGCCAGCAGCTTGGAACAGGCGAACACTGAAGCTTTCTTT. Amino acid sequence: CASSLEQANTEAFF. The chain recombines TRBV5-6 with TRBJ1-1; perhaps TRBD1 as D (5 bases). The CDR3 runs 14 residues. V lost 0 bases, J lost 1 base, and 7 bases lay in between. The germline gives CDR1 SGHDT, CDR2 YYEEEE.

This chain uses TRBV7-9 with TRBJ2-5; D call uncertain. Germline V gene lookup returns CDR1 SEHNR and CDR2 FQNEAQ (reference sequence). This CDR3 region has 15 residues. V was trimmed by 2 bases and J by 1 base, leaving 11 bases between them. The CDR3 nucleotides read TGTGCCAGCAGCTTACCCGAAGGTTTCCAAGAGACCCAGTACTTC. Its translation is CASSLPEGFQETQYF.

This chain links TRBV9 with TRBJ1-1; no clear D gene. The CDR3 is 12 amino acids. Germline V gene data show CDR1 as SGDLS and CDR2 as YYNGEE. Between the trimmed V and J ends, which lost 2 bases and 2 bases, there was a span of 4 bases. CDR3 region: CASSVANTEAFF. DNA of the CDR3: TGTGCCAGCAGCGTGGCTAACACTGAAGCTTTCTTT.

The genes are TRBV24-1 and TRBJ2-2; D remains unclear. CDR1 and CDR2 (germline): KGHDR, SFDVKD. The CDR3 length is 14 residues. The V end was cut by 2 bases, the J end by 2 bases, with 5 bases between. CDR3 amino acids: CATSDYRNTGELFF. CDR3 DNA: TGTGCCACCAGTGATTACAGAAACACCGGGGAGCTGTTTTTT.

The chain links TRBV6-8 to TRBJ2-5, with 7 bases aligning to TRBD2. The CDR3 is 16 amino acids. Germline V gene sequence: CDR1 MNHGY, CDR2 SAAAGT. The junction had 10 bases not matched to a gene; V was cut back by 5 bases and J by 1 base. The CDR3 is CASSPAGEVGQETQYF. The DNA for the CDR3 is TGTGCCAGCAGTCCCGCGGGGGAGGTGGGCCAAGAGACCCAGTACTTC.

This clonotype was counted only a few times. The chain is built from TRBV11-1 and TRBJ2-1; D is unclear. CDR1 is SGHAT, CDR2 FQDESV, per germline (reference sequence). The CDR3 sequence is 14 residues long. Trimming took 1 base from V and 0 from J, leaving 4 bases between them. The chain's CDR3 is CASSLVPSYNEQFF. CDR3 DNA: TGTGCCAGCAGCTTAGTCCCCTCCTACAATGAGCAGTTCTTC.

V gene TRBV18 combines with J gene TRBJ2-5, with D possibly being TRBD1 (5 bases). The CDR3 is 15 amino acids. V lost 0 bases and J 5 bases, leaving 13 bases between the germline ends. Germline CDR1 KGHSH, CDR2 LQKENI. CDR3 nucleotides: TGTGCCAGCTCACCACCGGTAGCAGGGTTGGAGACCCAGTACTTC. Its translation is CASSPPVAGLETQYF. Full variable domain (remainder filled in from reference TRBV18 and TRBJ2-5): NAGVMQNPRHLVRRRGQEARLRCSPMKGHSHVYWYRQLPEEGLKFMVYLQKENIIDESGMPKERFSAEFPKEGPSILRIQQVVRGDSAAYFCASSPPVAGLETQYFGPGTRLLVL.

The rearrangement links TRBV7-2 to TRBJ1-1, with D unclear. Germline V gene sequence: CDR1 SGHTA, CDR2 FQGNSA. This CDR3 has 12 residues. V was pared by 3 bases and J by 7 bases, with 9 bases between. CDR3 amino acids: CASSFFGHEAFF. The CDR3, as DNA: TGTGCCAGCAGCTTTTTTGGTCATGAAGCTTTCTTT.

The table lists this clonotype with a few counts. V usage is TRBV7-6 and J usage is TRBJ2-1; 8 bases map to TRBD1. Germline V CDR1 and CDR2: SGHVS, FNYEAQ. The CDR3 length is 15 residues. The junction had 8 bases not matched to a gene; V was cut back by 5 bases and J by 5 bases. The CDR3 region has the DNA TGTGCCAGCAGCCAGCCCGACAGGGGAAACAATGAGCAGTTCTTC. This encodes CASSQPDRGNNEQFF.

The sample holds many counts of this clonotype. The genes are TRBV7-6 and TRBJ2-1; D may be TRBD1 (5 bases). Germline-derived CDR1 and CDR2 are SGHVS and FNYEAQ. The V end lost 6 bases, the J end lost 8 bases, and 8 bases lay between the germline ends. This CDR3 is 11 amino acids long. The CDR3 is CASSSRDEQFF. In nucleotides, the CDR3 is TGTGCCAGCAGTTCCAGGGATGAGCAGTTCTTC.

The chain recombines TRBV11-2 with TRBJ2-2, with 8 positions matching TRBD1. This CDR3 is built from 16 residues. The V and J ends lost 2 bases and 6 bases, in that order; junction bases with no gene match: 8. The germline V gene has CDR1 SGHAT and CDR2 FQNNGV. CDR3 sequence (DNA): TGTGCCAGCAGCTTATTCCGACAGGGGTTGGCCGGGGAGCTGTTTTTT. The encoded protein is CASSLFRQGLAGELFF.